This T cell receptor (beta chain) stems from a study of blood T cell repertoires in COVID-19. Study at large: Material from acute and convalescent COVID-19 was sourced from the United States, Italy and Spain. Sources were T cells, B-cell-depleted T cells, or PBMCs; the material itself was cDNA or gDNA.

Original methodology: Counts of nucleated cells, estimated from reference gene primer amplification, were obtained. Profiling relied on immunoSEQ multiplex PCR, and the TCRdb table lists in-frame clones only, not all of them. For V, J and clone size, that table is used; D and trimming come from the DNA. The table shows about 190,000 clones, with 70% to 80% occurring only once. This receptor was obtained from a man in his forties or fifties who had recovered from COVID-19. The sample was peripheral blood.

The CDR3 region has the DNA TGTGCCAGCAGCCAAAACAGGTACCAAGAGACCCAGTACTTC. The encoded protein is CASSQNRYQETQYF. The chain links TRBV14 to TRBJ2-5; perhaps TRBD1 as D (5 bases). This CDR3 has 14 amino acids. Deletions cut 2 bases from V and 0 bases from J, with 7 bases between. The germline gives CDR1 SGHDN, CDR2 FVKESK.